The rows below give T cell receptor beta chains drawn from one sample of a study of beta chain features in type 1 diabetes. Produced via immunoSEQ multiplex PCR; TCRdb's table is partial and in-frame only. This repertoire shows 300,000 to 400,000 clones, 10% to 15% found once; its top ten account for roughly 0.017%. Source material: naive CD4+ T cells from blood. Receptors were obtained from a man younger than 35 in good health. Both conserved end residues are part of each CDR3. The D gene is left open where the match is weak. A row's size may be missing; if present it is once, few, many or a size class.

d_call,j_call,v_call,clone_size,cdr3_nt,cdr3_aa
TRBD2,TRBJ2-1,TRBV9,NA,TGTGCCAGCAGCCACCGGACTAGCGGGACCAACAATGAGCAGTTCTTC,CASSHRTSGTNNEQFF
TRBD2,TRBJ2-3,TRBV13,NA,TGTGCCAGTGCACGGGGACTAGCGGACAACACAGATACGCAGTATTTT,CASARGLADNTDTQYF
NA,TRBJ2-1,TRBV30,few,TGTGCCTGGAGTGTCGGGGACAATGAGCAGTTCTTC,CAWSVGDNEQFF
TRBD1,TRBJ2-5,TRBV5-1,NA,TGCGCCAGCAGCACGGGACAGGGGAAAGAGACCCAGTACTTC,CASSTGQGKETQYF
NA,TRBJ2-7,TRBV11-2,few,TGTGCCAGCAGCGTCCGGGTCCTCCAGTACTTC,CASSVRVLQYF
TRBD2,TRBJ2-5,TRBV7-3,few,TGTGCCAGCAGCTTAACGCGGGAGGAGACCCAGTACTTC,CASSLTREETQYF
NA,TRBJ1-1,TRBV30,NA,TGTGCCTGGAGTGCTGGGCGCGGGGGAGCTTTCTTT,CAWSAGRGGAFF
TRBD1,TRBJ1-6,TRBV5-1,NA,TGCGCCAGCAGCTTGACGGGACAGGCAAGTTCACCCCTCCACTTT,CASSLTGQASSPLHF
NA,TRBJ2-5,TRBV25-1,few,TGTGCCAGCAGTGATCCCAGGGGGGACGAGACCCAGTACTTC,CASSDPRGDETQYF
NA,TRBJ1-6,TRBV7-9,few,TGTGCCAGCAGCTTACTCTTTGGGAGGAATTCACCCCTCCACTTT,CASSLLFGRNSPLHF
NA,TRBJ1-2,TRBV4-3,NA,TGCGCCAGCAGCCAAGCGACGAGGGAGAGCGGCTATGGCTACACCTTC,CASSQATRESGYGYTF
TRBD2,TRBJ2-3,TRBV6-1,NA,TGTGCCAGCAGTGGATTGACTAGCGGGAGGGCAGATACGCAGTATTTT,CASSGLTSGRADTQYF
NA,TRBJ1-1,TRBV15,NA,TGTGCCACCAGCAGAGCAGGGATAAACACTGAAGCTTTCTTT,CATSRAGINTEAFF
TRBD2,TRBJ2-5,TRBV25-1,NA,TGTGCCAGCAGTGAAGGGCTACTAGCGGGTGGGGAGACCCAGTACTTC,CASSEGLLAGGETQYF
TRBD1,TRBJ1-2,TRBV30,once,TGTGCCTGGGGTCGACAGGGGGGGGTTGGCTACACCTTC,CAWGRQGGVGYTF
TRBD1,TRBJ1-2,TRBV10-3,few,TGTGCCATCAATCCGGGACAGGGGCTCATCTCTAACTATGGCTACACCTTC,CAINPGQGLISNYGYTF
NA,TRBJ2-3,TRBV7-7,few,TGTGCCAGCAGCCCTCTCGGGGGGCCAAGCACAGATACGCAGTATTTT,CASSPLGGPSTDTQYF
TRBD2,TRBJ2-3,TRBV7-2,NA,TGTGCCAGCAGCTTACTCTACCGGACTAGCGGGAGGGCCGATACGCAGTATTTT,CASSLLYRTSGRADTQYF
NA,TRBJ2-2,TRBV5-4,few,TGTGCCAGCAGCGGGAGTGCGAAGCAAGGGGAGCTGTTTTTT,CASSGSAKQGELFF
TRBD1,TRBJ2-7,TRBV30,NA,TGTGCCTGTCAAATCGGACAGGTCAGCTCCTACGAGCAGTACTTC,CACQIGQVSSYEQYF
TRBD1,TRBJ2-7,TRBV9,few,TGTGCCAGCAGCGTAGAAGGACAGGGGTGGTACGAGCAGTACTTC,CASSVEGQGWYEQYF
TRBD1,TRBJ2-3,TRBV18,few,TGTGCCAGCTCACCCTACCTGACAGGGGGCGCGACAGATACGCAGTATTTT,CASSPYLTGGATDTQYF
TRBD1,TRBJ1-5,TRBV6-5,few,TGTGCCAGCAATGGACAGGGGAATCAGCCCCAGCATTTT,CASNGQGNQPQHF
NA,TRBJ2-7,TRBV7-2,NA,TGTGCCAGCAGCTTAGTGCCAGCGGCCTACGAGCAGTACTTC,CASSLVPAAYEQYF
TRBD1,TRBJ1-4,TRBV11-1,NA,TGTGCCAGCAGCCGGGACAGGAACAATGAAAAACTGTTTTTT,CASSRDRNNEKLFF
NA,TRBJ1-2,TRBV5-1,NA,TGCGCCAGCAGCCCTCCCAATGAGGGTGGCTACACCTTC,CASSPPNEGGYTF
TRBD1,TRBJ2-2,TRBV5-4,few,TGTGCCAGCAGCCTTAAGACAGGGGTGGCCGGGGAGCTGTTTTTT,CASSLKTGVAGELFF
NA,TRBJ1-2,TRBV7-2,few,TGTGCCAGCAGCTTATTCGGCTATGGCTACACCTTC,CASSLFGYGYTF
NA,TRBJ2-3,TRBV9,few,TGTGCCAGCAGCGTAGGAGGGGGGGTACGCACAGATACGCAGTATTTT,CASSVGGGVRTDTQYF
NA,TRBJ2-3,TRBV15,NA,TGTGCCACCAGCAGGGCCCCTGGGGAGGTATTAGATACGCAGTATTTT,CATSRAPGEVLDTQYF
NA,TRBJ1-2,TRBV5-4,few,TGTGCCAGCAGCCCTGAGAGGGTAGGAACCGATGGCTACACCTTC,CASSPERVGTDGYTF
NA,TRBJ1-2,TRBV15,few,TGTGCCACCAGCAGAGGTCCAGGGTTAGAATCCTATGGCTACACCTTC,CATSRGPGLESYGYTF
NA,TRBJ1-5,TRBV6-1,NA,TGTGCCAGCATAGGGGTCCTCAATCAGCCCCAGCATTTT,CASIGVLNQPQHF
NA,TRBJ2-1,TRBV30,NA,TGTGCCTCCCAAGGAGGGGTATCCTACAATGAGCAGTTCTTC,CASQGGVSYNEQFF
NA,TRBJ2-7,TRBV29-1,NA,TGCAGCGTTGTAGTGACAGATCCTGGCGAGCAGTACTTC,CSVVVTDPGEQYF
NA,TRBJ1-6,TRBV14,NA,TGTGCCAGCAGCCAGAGGGGGAGCTCCTATAATTCACCCCTCCACTTT,CASSQRGSSYNSPLHF
NA,TRBJ2-3,TRBV7-7,few,TGTGCTAGCAGCTTAAGTATAGCTAGCACAGATACGCAGTATTTT,CASSLSIASTDTQYF
NA,TRBJ2-2,TRBV6-6,NA,TGTGCCAGCAGTCCCATCCCGGCCGGGGAGCTGTTTTTT,CASSPIPAGELFF
TRBD2,TRBJ2-7,TRBV6-5,few,TGTGCCAGCAGCTACTACGGGACTAGCTCTTACGAGCAGTACTTC,CASSYYGTSSYEQYF
NA,TRBJ2-3,TRBV18,few,TGTGCCAGCTCAACCAGGGACACAGATACGCAGTATTTT,CASSTRDTDTQYF
NA,TRBJ2-2,TRBV18,few,TGTGCCAGCTCCTGGGACACCAACACCGGGGAGCTGTTTTTT,CASSWDTNTGELFF
NA,TRBJ1-5,TRBV30,few,TGTGCCTGGAGTTCCAGGGATAATCAGCCCCAGCATTTT,CAWSSRDNQPQHF
TRBD1,TRBJ1-5,TRBV6-5,few,TGTGCCAGCAGGAGAACAGGGGCCTCAAATCAGCCCCAGCATTTT,CASRRTGASNQPQHF
TRBD1,TRBJ1-2,TRBV5-4,NA,TGTGCCAGCATCGGACAGGGCCTCTATGGCTACACCTTC,CASIGQGLYGYTF
NA,TRBJ2-5,TRBV7-9,NA,TGTGCCAGCACCCAGGATCAAGAGACCCAGTACTTC,CASTQDQETQYF
NA,TRBJ1-5,TRBV7-2,NA,TGTGCCAGCAGCTTAGGTCGGAATCAGCCCCAGCATTTT,CASSLGRNQPQHF
NA,TRBJ1-1,TRBV6-5,few,TGTGCCAGCAGTTACCCGCAGGGAAAAGCTTTCTTT,CASSYPQGKAFF
TRBD1,TRBJ1-5,TRBV9,few,TGTGCCAGCAGCGTAGGGGACAGGGGCAATCAGCCCCAGCATTTT,CASSVGDRGNQPQHF
TRBD1,TRBJ2-1,TRBV6-5,NA,TGTGCCAGCAGTTCACCCGGGACAGGGTATGGTGAGCAGTTCTTC,CASSSPGTGYGEQFF
NA,TRBJ2-1,TRBV5-6,few,TGTGCCAGCAGCCGAAATTTTAGGGGAAATGGACGGTCCTACAATGAGCAGTTCTTC,CASSRNFRGNGRSYNEQFF
NA,TRBJ2-7,TRBV19,NA,TGTGCCAGTAGTCTAACAGGGACCCACGAGCAGTACTTC,CASSLTGTHEQYF
TRBD2,TRBJ2-7,TRBV29-1,NA,TGCAGCGTTGGGACTAGCGAGCAGTACTTC,CSVGTSEQYF
TRBD2,TRBJ2-7,TRBV7-9,few,TGTGCCAGCAGCCCGGGGACTAGGAGCGAGCAGTACTTC,CASSPGTRSEQYF
NA,TRBJ2-5,TRBV6-1,few,TGTGCCAGCAGTCGAGCCGGGAACATACAAGAGACCCAGTACTTC,CASSRAGNIQETQYF